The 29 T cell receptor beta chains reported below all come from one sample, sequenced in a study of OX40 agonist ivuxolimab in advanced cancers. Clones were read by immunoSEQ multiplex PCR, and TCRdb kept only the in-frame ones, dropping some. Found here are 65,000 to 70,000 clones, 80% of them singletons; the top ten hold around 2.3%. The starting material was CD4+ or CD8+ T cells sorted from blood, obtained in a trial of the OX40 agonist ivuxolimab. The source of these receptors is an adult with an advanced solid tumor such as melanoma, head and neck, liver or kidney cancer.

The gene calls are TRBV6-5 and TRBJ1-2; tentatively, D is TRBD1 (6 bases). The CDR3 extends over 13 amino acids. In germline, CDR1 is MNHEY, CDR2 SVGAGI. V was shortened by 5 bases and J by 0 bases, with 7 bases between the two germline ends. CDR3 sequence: CASSRQANYGYTF. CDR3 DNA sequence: TGTGCCAGCAGTCGACAGGCTAACTATGGCTACACCTTC.

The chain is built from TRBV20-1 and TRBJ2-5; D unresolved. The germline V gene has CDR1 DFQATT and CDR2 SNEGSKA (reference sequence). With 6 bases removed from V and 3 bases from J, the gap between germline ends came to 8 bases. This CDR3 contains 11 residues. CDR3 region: CSAGLKETQYF. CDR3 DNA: TGCAGTGCCGGGCTTAAAGAGACCCAGTACTTC.

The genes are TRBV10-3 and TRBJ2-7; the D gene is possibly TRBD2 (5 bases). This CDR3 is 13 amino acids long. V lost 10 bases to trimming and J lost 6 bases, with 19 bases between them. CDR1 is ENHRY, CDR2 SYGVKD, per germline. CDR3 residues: CATLGPNLAEQYF. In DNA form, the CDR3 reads TGTGCCACCCTCGGACCGAACCTAGCCGAGCAGTACTTC.

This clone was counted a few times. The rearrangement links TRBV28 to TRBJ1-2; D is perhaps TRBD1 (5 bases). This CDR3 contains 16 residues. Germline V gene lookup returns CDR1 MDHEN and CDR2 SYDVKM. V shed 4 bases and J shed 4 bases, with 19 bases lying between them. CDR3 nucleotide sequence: TGTGCCAGCAGTTCGACAGCGTTCGCGATTCCCTATGGCTACACCTTC. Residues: CASSSTAFAIPYGYTF.

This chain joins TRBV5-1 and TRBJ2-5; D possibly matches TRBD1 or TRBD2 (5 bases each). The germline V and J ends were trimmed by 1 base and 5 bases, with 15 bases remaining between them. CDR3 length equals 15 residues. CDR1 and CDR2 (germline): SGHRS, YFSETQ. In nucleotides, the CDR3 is TGCGCCAGCAGCTTGATTTGGGGGAAGGAGGAGACCCAGTACTTC. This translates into CASSLIWGKEETQYF.

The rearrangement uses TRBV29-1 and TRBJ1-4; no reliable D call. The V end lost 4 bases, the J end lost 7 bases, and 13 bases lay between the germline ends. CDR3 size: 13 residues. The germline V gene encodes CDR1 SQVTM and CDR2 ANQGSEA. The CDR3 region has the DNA TGCAGCGTTGGGCTCGGCCCAAGTGAAAAACTGTTTTTT. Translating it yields CSVGLGPSEKLFF. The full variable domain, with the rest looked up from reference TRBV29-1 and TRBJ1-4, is SAVISQKPSRDICQRGTSLTIQCQVDSQVTMMFWYRQQPGQSLTLIATANQGSEATYESGFVIDKFPISRPNLTFSTLTVSNMSPEDSSIYLCSVGLGPSEKLFFGSGTQLSVL.

CDR3 coding DNA: TGTGCCAGCAGCTTAAACTCCTATAATTCACCCCTCCACTTT. Its translation: CASSLNSYNSPLHF. The genes are TRBV5-4 and TRBJ1-6; D not resolved. V lost 2 bases and J 0 bases, leaving 3 bases between the germline ends. The germline V gene encodes CDR1 SGHNT and CDR2 YYREEE (reference sequence). The CDR3 covers 14 residues. The variable domain in full, completed from reference TRBV5-4 and TRBJ1-6, reads ETGVTQSPTHLIKTRGQQVTLRCSSQSGHNTVSWYQQALGQGPQFIFQYYREEENGRGNFPPRFSGLQFPNYSSELNVNALELDDSALYLCASSLNSYNSPLHFGNGTRLTVT.

In DNA, the CDR3 is TGTGCCAGCGCCAGGGGAGGGGAGCTGTTTTTT. Protein sequence: CASARGGELFF. V gene TRBV4-2 combines with J gene TRBJ2-2, with D possibly matching TRBD1 (6 bases). V was clipped by 8 bases and J by 8 bases, with 9 bases between them. CDR1 is LGHNA, CDR2 YNFKEQ, per germline. This CDR3 has 11 residues.

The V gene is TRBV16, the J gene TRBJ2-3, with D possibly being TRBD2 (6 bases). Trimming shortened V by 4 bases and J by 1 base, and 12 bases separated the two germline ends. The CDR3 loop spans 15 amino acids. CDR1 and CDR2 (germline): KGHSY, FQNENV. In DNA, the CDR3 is TGTGCCAGCAGCCCCCGGCGGGGAGGCACAGATACGCAGTATTTT. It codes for CASSPRRGGTDTQYF.

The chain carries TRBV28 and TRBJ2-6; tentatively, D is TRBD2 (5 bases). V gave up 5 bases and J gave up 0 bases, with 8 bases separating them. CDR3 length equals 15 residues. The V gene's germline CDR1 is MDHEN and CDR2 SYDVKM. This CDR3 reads CASSNAGSGANVLTF. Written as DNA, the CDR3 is TGTGCCAGCAGTAACGCGGGCTCTGGGGCCAACGTCCTGACTTTC.

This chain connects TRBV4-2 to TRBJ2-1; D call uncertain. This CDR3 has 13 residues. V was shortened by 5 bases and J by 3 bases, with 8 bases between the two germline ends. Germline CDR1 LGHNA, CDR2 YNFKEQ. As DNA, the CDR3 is TGTGCCAGCAGCTTGGGGTACTACAATGAGCAGTTCTTC. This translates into CASSLGYYNEQFF.

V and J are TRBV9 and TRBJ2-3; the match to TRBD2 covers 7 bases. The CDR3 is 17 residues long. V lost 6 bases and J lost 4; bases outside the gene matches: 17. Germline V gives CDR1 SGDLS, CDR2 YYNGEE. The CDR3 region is CASTLSPTSRNSDTQYF. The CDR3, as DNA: TGTGCCAGCACCCTGTCCCCGACTAGCCGAAATTCAGATACGCAGTATTTT.

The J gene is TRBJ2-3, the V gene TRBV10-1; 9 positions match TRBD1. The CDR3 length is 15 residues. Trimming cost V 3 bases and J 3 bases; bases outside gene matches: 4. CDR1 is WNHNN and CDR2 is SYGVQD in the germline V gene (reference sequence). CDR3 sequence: CASSEGDRVTDTQYF. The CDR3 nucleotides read TGCGCCAGCAGTGAAGGGGACAGGGTTACAGATACGCAGTATTTT.

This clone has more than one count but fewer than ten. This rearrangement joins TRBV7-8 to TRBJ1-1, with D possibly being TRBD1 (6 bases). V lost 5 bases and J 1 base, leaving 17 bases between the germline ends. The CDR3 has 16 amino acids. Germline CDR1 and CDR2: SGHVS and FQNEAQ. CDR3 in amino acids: CASSRLFGGRNTEAFF. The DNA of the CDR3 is TGTGCCAGCAGCCGCCTTTTTGGGGGCCGGAACACTGAAGCTTTCTTT.

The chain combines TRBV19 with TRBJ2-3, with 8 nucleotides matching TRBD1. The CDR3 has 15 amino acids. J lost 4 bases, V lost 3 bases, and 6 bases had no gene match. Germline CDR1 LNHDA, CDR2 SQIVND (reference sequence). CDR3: CASSMGQVPSDTQYF. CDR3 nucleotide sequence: TGTGCCAGTAGTATGGGACAGGTTCCGTCAGATACGCAGTATTTT.

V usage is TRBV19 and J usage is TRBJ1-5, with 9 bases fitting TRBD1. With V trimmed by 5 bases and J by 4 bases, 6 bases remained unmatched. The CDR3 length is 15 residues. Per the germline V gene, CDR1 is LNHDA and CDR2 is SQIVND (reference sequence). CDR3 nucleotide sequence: TGTGCCAGTAGTCTTGGACAGGGGAATAATCAGCCCCAGCATTTT. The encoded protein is CASSLGQGNNQPQHF.

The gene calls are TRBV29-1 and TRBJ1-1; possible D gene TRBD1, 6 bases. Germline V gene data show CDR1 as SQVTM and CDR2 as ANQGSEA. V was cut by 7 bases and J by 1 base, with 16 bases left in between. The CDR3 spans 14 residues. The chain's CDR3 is CSASPPGANTEAFF. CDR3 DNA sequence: TGCAGCGCTTCCCCCCCGGGGGCGAACACTGAAGCTTTCTTT.

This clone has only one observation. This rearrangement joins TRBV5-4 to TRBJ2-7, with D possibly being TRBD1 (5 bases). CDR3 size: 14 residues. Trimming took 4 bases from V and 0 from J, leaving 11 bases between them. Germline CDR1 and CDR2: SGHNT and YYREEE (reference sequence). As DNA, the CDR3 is TGTGCCAGCAGCCCTCAGGGCACCTCCTACGAGCAGTACTTC. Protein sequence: CASSPQGTSYEQYF.

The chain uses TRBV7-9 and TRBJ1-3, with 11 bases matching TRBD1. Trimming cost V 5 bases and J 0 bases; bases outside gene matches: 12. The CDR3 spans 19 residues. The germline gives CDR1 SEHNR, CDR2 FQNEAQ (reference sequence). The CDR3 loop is CASSQNPGTGGSSGNTIYF. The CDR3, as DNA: TGTGCCAGCAGCCAAAATCCCGGGACAGGGGGAAGCTCTGGAAACACCATATATTTT.

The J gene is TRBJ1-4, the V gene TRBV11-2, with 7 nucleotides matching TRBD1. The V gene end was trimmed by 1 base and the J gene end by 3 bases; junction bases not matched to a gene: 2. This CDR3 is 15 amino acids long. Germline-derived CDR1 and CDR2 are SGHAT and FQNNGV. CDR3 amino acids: CASSLVGTANEKLFF. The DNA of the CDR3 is TGTGCCAGCAGCTTAGTCGGGACAGCTAATGAAAAACTGTTTTTT.

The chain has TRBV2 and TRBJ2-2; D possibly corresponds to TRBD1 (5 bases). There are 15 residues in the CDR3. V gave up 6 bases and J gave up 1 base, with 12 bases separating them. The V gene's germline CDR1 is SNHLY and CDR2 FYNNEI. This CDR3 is CASRGQKWNTGELFF. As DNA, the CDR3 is TGTGCCAGCAGGGGGCAAAAGTGGAACACCGGGGAGCTGTTTTTT.

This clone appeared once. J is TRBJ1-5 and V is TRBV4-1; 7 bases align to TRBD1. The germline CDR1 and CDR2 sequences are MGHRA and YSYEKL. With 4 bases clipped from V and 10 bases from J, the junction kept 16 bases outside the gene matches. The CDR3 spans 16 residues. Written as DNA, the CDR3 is TGCGCCAGCAGCCCTATGGGACAGTCCTCCAGGGGACCCCAGCATTTT. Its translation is CASSPMGQSSRGPQHF.

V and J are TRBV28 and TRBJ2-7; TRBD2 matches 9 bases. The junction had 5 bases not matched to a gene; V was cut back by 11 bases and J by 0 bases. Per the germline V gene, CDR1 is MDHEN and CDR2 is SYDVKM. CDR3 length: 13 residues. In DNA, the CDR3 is TGTGCCGCACATAGCGGGAGCTCCTACGAGCAGTACTTC. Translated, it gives CAAHSGSSYEQYF.

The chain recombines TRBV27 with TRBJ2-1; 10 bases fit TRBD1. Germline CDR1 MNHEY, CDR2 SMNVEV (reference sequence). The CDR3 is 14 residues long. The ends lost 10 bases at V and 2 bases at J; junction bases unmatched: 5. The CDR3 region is CAIGQGGTYNEQFF. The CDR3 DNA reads TGTGCCATCGGACAGGGGGGGACCTACAATGAGCAGTTCTTC.

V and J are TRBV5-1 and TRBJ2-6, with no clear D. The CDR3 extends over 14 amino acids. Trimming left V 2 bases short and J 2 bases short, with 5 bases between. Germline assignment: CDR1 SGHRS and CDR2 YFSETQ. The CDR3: CASSFDPGANVLTF. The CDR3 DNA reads TGCGCCAGCAGCTTCGACCCTGGGGCCAACGTCCTGACTTTC.

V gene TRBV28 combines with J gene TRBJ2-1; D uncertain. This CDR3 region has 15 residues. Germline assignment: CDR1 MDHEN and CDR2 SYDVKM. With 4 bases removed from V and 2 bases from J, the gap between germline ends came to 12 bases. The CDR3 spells CASSWSEFAYNEQFF. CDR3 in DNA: TGTGCCAGCAGTTGGTCGGAGTTTGCCTACAATGAGCAGTTCTTC.

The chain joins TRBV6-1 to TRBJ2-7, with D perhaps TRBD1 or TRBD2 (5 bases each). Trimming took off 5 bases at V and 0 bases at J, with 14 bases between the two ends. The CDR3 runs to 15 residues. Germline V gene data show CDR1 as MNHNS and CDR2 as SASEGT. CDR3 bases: TGTGCCAGCAGTCCCGGGACGGGAAGCTCCTACGAGCAGTACTTC. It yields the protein CASSPGTGSSYEQYF.

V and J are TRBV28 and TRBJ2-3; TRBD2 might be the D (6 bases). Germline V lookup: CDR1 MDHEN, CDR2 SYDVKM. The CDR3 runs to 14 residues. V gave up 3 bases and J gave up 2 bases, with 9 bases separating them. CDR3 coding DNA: TGTGCCAGCAGTTTTAGCGGTAACACAGATACGCAGTATTTT. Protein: CASSFSGNTDTQYF.

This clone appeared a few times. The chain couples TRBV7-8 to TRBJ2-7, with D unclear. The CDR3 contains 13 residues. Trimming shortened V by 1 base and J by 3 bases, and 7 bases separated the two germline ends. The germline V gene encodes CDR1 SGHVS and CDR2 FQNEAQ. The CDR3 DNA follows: TGTGCCAGCAGCTTAGGAAGGGTCTACGAGCAGTACTTC. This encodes CASSLGRVYEQYF.